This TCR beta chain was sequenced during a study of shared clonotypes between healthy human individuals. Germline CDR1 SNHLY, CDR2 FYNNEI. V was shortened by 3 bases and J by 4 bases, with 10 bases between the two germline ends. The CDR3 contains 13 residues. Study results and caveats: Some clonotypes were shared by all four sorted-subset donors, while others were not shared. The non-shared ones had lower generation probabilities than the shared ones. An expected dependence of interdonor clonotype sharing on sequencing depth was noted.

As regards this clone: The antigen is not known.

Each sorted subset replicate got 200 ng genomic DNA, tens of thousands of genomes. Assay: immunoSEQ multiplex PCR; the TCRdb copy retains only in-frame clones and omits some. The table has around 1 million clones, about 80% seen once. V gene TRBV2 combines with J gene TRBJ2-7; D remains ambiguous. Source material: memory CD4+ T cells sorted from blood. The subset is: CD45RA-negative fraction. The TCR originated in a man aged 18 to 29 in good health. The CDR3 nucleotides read TGTGCCAGCAGTGAGGCCAGGACGTACGAGCAGTACTTC. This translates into CASSEARTYEQYF.